This TCR beta chain stems from a study of blood T cell repertoires in COVID-19. Whole-study context: The study drew acute and convalescent COVID-19 samples from the United States, Italy and Spain.

Some clones are missing from TCRdb's copy, which holds only in-frame ones; the method was immunoSEQ multiplex PCR. This sample yields 180,000 or so clones, of which over 70% are seen a single time; 9.5% to 11% belongs to the top ten. The source material was PBMCs or T cells enriched from blood (not recorded which). This sequence originates from a man between 50 and 59 years old who had recovered from COVID-19.

This CDR3 is CASSQDGQGDRDTIYF. DNA of the CDR3: TGTGCCAGCAGCCAAGATGGGCAGGGGGACCGAGACACCATATATTTT. The genes are TRBV4-2 and TRBJ1-3, with 7 nucleotides matching TRBD1. Per germline, CDR1 LGHNA and CDR2 YNFKEQ. The CDR3 length is 16 residues. The junction had 10 bases not matched to a gene; V was cut back by 0 bases and J by 8 bases.